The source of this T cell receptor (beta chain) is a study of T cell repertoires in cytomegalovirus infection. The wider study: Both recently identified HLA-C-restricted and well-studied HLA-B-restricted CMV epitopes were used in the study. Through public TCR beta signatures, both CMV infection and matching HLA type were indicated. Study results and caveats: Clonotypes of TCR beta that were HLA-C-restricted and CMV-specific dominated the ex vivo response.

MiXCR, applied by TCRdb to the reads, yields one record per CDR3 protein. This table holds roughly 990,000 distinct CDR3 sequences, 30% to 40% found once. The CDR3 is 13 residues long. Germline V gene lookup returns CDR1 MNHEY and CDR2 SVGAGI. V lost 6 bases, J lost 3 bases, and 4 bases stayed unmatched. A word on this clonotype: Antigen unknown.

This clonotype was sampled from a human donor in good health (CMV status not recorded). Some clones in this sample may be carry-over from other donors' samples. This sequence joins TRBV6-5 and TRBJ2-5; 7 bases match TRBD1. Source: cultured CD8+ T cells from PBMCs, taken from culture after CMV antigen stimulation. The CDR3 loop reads CASSDRDEETQYF. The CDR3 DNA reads TGTGCCAGCAGCGACAGGGACGAAGAGACCCAGTACTTC.